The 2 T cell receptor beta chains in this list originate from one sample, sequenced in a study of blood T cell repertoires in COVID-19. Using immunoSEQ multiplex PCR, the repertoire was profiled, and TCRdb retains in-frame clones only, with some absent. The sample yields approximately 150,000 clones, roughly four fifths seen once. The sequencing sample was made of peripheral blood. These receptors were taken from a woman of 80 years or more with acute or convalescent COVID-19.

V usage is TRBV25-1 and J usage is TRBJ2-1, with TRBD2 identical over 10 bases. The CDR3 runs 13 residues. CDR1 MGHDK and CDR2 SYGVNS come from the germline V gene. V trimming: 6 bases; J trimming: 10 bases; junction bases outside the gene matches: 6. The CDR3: CASRDRLAGEQFF. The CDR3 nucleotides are TGTGCCAGCAGGGACAGACTAGCGGGCGAGCAGTTCTTC.

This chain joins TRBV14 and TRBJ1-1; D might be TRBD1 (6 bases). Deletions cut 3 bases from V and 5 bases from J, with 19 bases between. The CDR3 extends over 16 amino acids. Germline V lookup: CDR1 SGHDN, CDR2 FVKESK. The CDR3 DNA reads TGTGCCAGCAGCCAGGGCGGTGGGGGGGCGCATACTGAAGCTTTCTTT. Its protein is CASSQGGGGAHTEAFF.